The rows below give T cell receptor beta chains drawn from one sample of a study of OX40 agonist ivuxolimab in advanced cancers. Some clones are missing from TCRdb's copy, which holds only in-frame ones; the method was immunoSEQ multiplex PCR. The table records 90,000 to 100,000 clones, more than 85% of them present only once. Source: CD4+ or CD8+ T cells sorted from blood, taken in a trial of the OX40 agonist ivuxolimab. The receptor source for this set is an adult with an advanced solid tumor such as melanoma, head and neck, liver or kidney cancer. CDR3s include the opening cysteine and the closing phenylalanine or tryptophan. The D gene is left open where the match is weak. Size values are once, few and many counts, or a class for expanded clones, and some rows have none.

cdr3_nt: TGTGCCAGCAGCTTAGAGGGGACGGTGGACTCTGGGGCCAACGTCCTGACTTTC
cdr3_aa: CASSLEGTVDSGANVLTF
d_call: -
v_call: TRBV7-9
j_call: TRBJ2-6
clone_size: -

cdr3_nt: TGTGCCAGCAGTGAGTACAACTCGCGCGGCTACACTTTC
cdr3_aa: CASSEYNSRGYTF
d_call: -
v_call: TRBV28
j_call: TRBJ1-2
clone_size: -

cdr3_nt: TGTGCCAGCAGTTACAGCGAAGCTTTCTTT
cdr3_aa: CASSYSEAFF
d_call: -
v_call: TRBV6-7
j_call: TRBJ1-1
clone_size: -

cdr3_nt: TGTGCCAGCATCCCCTATGGAGGGACACACAATGAGCAGTTCTTC
cdr3_aa: CASIPYGGTHNEQFF
d_call: -
v_call: TRBV5-6
j_call: TRBJ2-1
clone_size: -

cdr3_nt: TGTGCCAGCAGTTTGGGGGGTGGCTACACCTTC
cdr3_aa: CASSLGGGYTF
d_call: -
v_call: TRBV28
j_call: TRBJ1-2
clone_size: -

cdr3_nt: TGTGCCAGCAGCCGTCAAGGAACTAGCGGAGGGACAGATACGCAGTATTTT
cdr3_aa: CASSRQGTSGGTDTQYF
d_call: TRBD2
v_call: TRBV14
j_call: TRBJ2-3
clone_size: -

cdr3_nt: TGTGCCAGAAGCCTGACCCGACAAGGAAACACCATATATTTT
cdr3_aa: CARSLTRQGNTIYF
d_call: -
v_call: TRBV5-3
j_call: TRBJ1-3
clone_size: -

cdr3_nt: TGCGCCAGCAGCCTCCGGACATCTGGAGCCTCTGGAAACACCATATATTTT
cdr3_aa: CASSLRTSGASGNTIYF
d_call: -
v_call: TRBV5-1
j_call: TRBJ1-3
clone_size: -

cdr3_nt: TGTGCCAGCGGTACAGGGAGCTCTGGAAACACCATATATTTT
cdr3_aa: CASGTGSSGNTIYF
d_call: -
v_call: TRBV6-1
j_call: TRBJ1-3
clone_size: -

cdr3_nt: TGTGCCAGCAGCCTTCGACCGTCAGAAGAGACCCAGTACTTC
cdr3_aa: CASSLRPSEETQYF
d_call: -
v_call: TRBV7-9
j_call: TRBJ2-5
clone_size: -

cdr3_nt: TGTGCCAGCAGTACCGGGACGGCGTCCTACGAGCAGTACTTC
cdr3_aa: CASSTGTASYEQYF
d_call: -
v_call: TRBV7-9
j_call: TRBJ2-7
clone_size: once

cdr3_nt: TGTGCCAGCACCAACGCCGGGACAGGGGGGAACTATGGCTACACCTTC
cdr3_aa: CASTNAGTGGNYGYTF
d_call: TRBD1
v_call: TRBV28
j_call: TRBJ1-2
clone_size: -

cdr3_nt: TGTGCCAGCAGCTCCCAGGGAGGGAACGGCTACACCTTC
cdr3_aa: CASSSQGGNGYTF
d_call: -
v_call: TRBV2
j_call: TRBJ1-2
clone_size: few

cdr3_nt: TGTGCCAGCAGCTTATCGGGACAGAACTATGGCTACACCTTC
cdr3_aa: CASSLSGQNYGYTF
d_call: TRBD1
v_call: TRBV7-9
j_call: TRBJ1-2
clone_size: -

cdr3_nt: TGTGCCAGCAGCCGATTCGGAGGACTTGAGGGCTACACCTTC
cdr3_aa: CASSRFGGLEGYTF
d_call: -
v_call: TRBV6-6
j_call: TRBJ1-2
clone_size: -

cdr3_nt: TGTGCCAGCAGTGAAGCGGGACTAGCGGAGCTCACAGATACGCAGTATTTT
cdr3_aa: CASSEAGLAELTDTQYF
d_call: TRBD2
v_call: TRBV2
j_call: TRBJ2-3
clone_size: -

cdr3_nt: TGCGCCAGCAGCTTGATGACTAGCGCCCCCCAAGAGACCCAGTACTTC
cdr3_aa: CASSLMTSAPQETQYF
d_call: TRBD2
v_call: TRBV5-1
j_call: TRBJ2-5
clone_size: -

cdr3_nt: TGTGCCAGCAGTTTAGAGGGCCAGGGGAACTCCTACGAGCAGTACTTC
cdr3_aa: CASSLEGQGNSYEQYF
d_call: -
v_call: TRBV28
j_call: TRBJ2-7
clone_size: few

cdr3_nt: TGTGCCAGCAGCTTACAGGCGGGAGTAGGGGATACGCAGTATTTT
cdr3_aa: CASSLQAGVGDTQYF
d_call: TRBD2
v_call: TRBV7-2
j_call: TRBJ2-3
clone_size: -

cdr3_nt: TGCAGCGTTGTACGGGACACAGATACGCAGTATTTT
cdr3_aa: CSVVRDTDTQYF
d_call: -
v_call: TRBV29-1
j_call: TRBJ2-3
clone_size: -

cdr3_nt: TGTGCCAGCAGTTTAGGCGGGAGACCCTATGGCTACACCTTC
cdr3_aa: CASSLGGRPYGYTF
d_call: -
v_call: TRBV28
j_call: TRBJ1-2
clone_size: -

cdr3_nt: TGTGCCAGCAGCCCAACCGGGACCTCCTACGAGCAGTACTTC
cdr3_aa: CASSPTGTSYEQYF
d_call: -
v_call: TRBV11-3
j_call: TRBJ2-7
clone_size: -

cdr3_nt: TGTGCCAGCAGCGTAGGAGCGGGAGGACTAGCCAAAAACATTCAGTACTTC
cdr3_aa: CASSVGAGGLAKNIQYF
d_call: TRBD2
v_call: TRBV9
j_call: TRBJ2-4
clone_size: -

cdr3_nt: TGTGCCAGCAGTTTAAGAGGATTTTTCGGTGGCTACACCTTC
cdr3_aa: CASSLRGFFGGYTF
d_call: -
v_call: TRBV27
j_call: TRBJ1-2
clone_size: -

cdr3_nt: TGTGCCAGCAGCCAAGTAGATTTCCTAGCGGGTCGCACCGGGGAGCTGTTTTTT
cdr3_aa: CASSQVDFLAGRTGELFF
d_call: TRBD2
v_call: TRBV4-2
j_call: TRBJ2-2
clone_size: once

cdr3_nt: TGTGCCAGCAGCTTACAGGGGCAGAGGGTGCGAGATACGCAGTATTTT
cdr3_aa: CASSLQGQRVRDTQYF
d_call: TRBD1
v_call: TRBV5-6
j_call: TRBJ2-3
clone_size: -

cdr3_nt: TGTGCCAGCGCAAGGGGCACAGATACGCAGTATTTT
cdr3_aa: CASARGTDTQYF
d_call: -
v_call: TRBV18
j_call: TRBJ2-3
clone_size: -

cdr3_nt: TGTGCCAGCAGCCTCACCGGACAGGGATTGACCCGCTACACCTTC
cdr3_aa: CASSLTGQGLTRYTF
d_call: TRBD1
v_call: TRBV11-2
j_call: TRBJ1-2
clone_size: -

cdr3_nt: TGTGCCAGCAGCCTCACAGGGCTTGCTTCGGCCTACAATGAGCAGTTCTTC
cdr3_aa: CASSLTGLASAYNEQFF
d_call: -
v_call: TRBV7-8
j_call: TRBJ2-1
clone_size: -

cdr3_nt: TGTGCCAGCGCTGAACAGGTCAATCAGCCCCAGCATTTT
cdr3_aa: CASAEQVNQPQHF
d_call: -
v_call: TRBV18
j_call: TRBJ1-5
clone_size: -

cdr3_nt: TGTGCCAGCAGCTTATTAAGCGGGAGGGCCATCAATGAGCAGTTCTTC
cdr3_aa: CASSLLSGRAINEQFF
d_call: TRBD2
v_call: TRBV7-9
j_call: TRBJ2-1
clone_size: -

cdr3_nt: TGTGCCAGCAGTCCCCGGGGCGGGAGTTCCGACGAGCAGTACTTC
cdr3_aa: CASSPRGGSSDEQYF
d_call: TRBD2
v_call: TRBV28
j_call: TRBJ2-7
clone_size: -

cdr3_nt: TGTGCCAGCTTCTCCACAGGCGTCCTCCACTTT
cdr3_aa: CASFSTGVLHF
d_call: -
v_call: TRBV6-6
j_call: TRBJ1-6
clone_size: -

cdr3_nt: TGTGCCAGCAGTTTACAGGGTAGGGCTGAAGCTTTCTTT
cdr3_aa: CASSLQGRAEAFF
d_call: -
v_call: TRBV6-6
j_call: TRBJ1-1
clone_size: -

cdr3_nt: TGCAGCTCCAGGCCTTCCCAAGAGACCCAGTACTTC
cdr3_aa: CSSRPSQETQYF
d_call: -
v_call: TRBV29-1
j_call: TRBJ2-5
clone_size: -

cdr3_nt: TGTGCCAGCAGTTCCCCCGGGACTAGCGGGAGGAGGAATGAGCAGTTCTTC
cdr3_aa: CASSSPGTSGRRNEQFF
d_call: TRBD2
v_call: TRBV28
j_call: TRBJ2-1
clone_size: -

cdr3_nt: TGTGCCAGCAGCGTAGCTACGGCAGCTTATGGCTACACCTTC
cdr3_aa: CASSVATAAYGYTF
d_call: -
v_call: TRBV9
j_call: TRBJ1-2
clone_size: -

cdr3_nt: TGTGCCAGCCTCTCTAGCCTTGTGAACACCGGGGAGCTGTTTTTT
cdr3_aa: CASLSSLVNTGELFF
d_call: -
v_call: TRBV19
j_call: TRBJ2-2
clone_size: -

cdr3_nt: TGTGCCATCAGTTCCGGACAGGGCGAGCATTTT
cdr3_aa: CAISSGQGEHF
d_call: TRBD1
v_call: TRBV10-3
j_call: TRBJ1-5
clone_size: -

cdr3_nt: TGTGCCAGCAGCTTAGGGCTAGCGGTGTCCTACAATGAGCAGTTCTTC
cdr3_aa: CASSLGLAVSYNEQFF
d_call: TRBD2
v_call: TRBV11-2
j_call: TRBJ2-1
clone_size: -

cdr3_nt: TGTGCCAGCAGTCCAGGGGCTGGCTACACCTTC
cdr3_aa: CASSPGAGYTF
d_call: -
v_call: TRBV27
j_call: TRBJ1-2
clone_size: few

cdr3_nt: TGTGCCAGTAGTAACTACGTCGGACAGGGGAATGAAAAACTGTTTTTT
cdr3_aa: CASSNYVGQGNEKLFF
d_call: TRBD1
v_call: TRBV19
j_call: TRBJ1-4
clone_size: -

cdr3_nt: TGTGCCTGGAGTCTAAAGAATGAGCAGTTCTTC
cdr3_aa: CAWSLKNEQFF
d_call: -
v_call: TRBV30
j_call: TRBJ2-1
clone_size: -

cdr3_nt: TGTGCCAGTAGCGAAGGGGTCCCTAATTCACCCCTCCACTTT
cdr3_aa: CASSEGVPNSPLHF
d_call: -
v_call: TRBV19
j_call: TRBJ1-6
clone_size: -

cdr3_nt: TGTGCCAGCAGCTTCAGGAGGGTCGGCCGGGAGAGGGGAAACATTCAGTACTTC
cdr3_aa: CASSFRRVGRERGNIQYF
d_call: -
v_call: TRBV7-2
j_call: TRBJ2-4
clone_size: -

cdr3_nt: TGCAGCGCTTGGACCTCCCCAATAGAGACCCAGTACTTC
cdr3_aa: CSAWTSPIETQYF
d_call: -
v_call: TRBV29-1
j_call: TRBJ2-5
clone_size: -